This TCR beta chain was captured in a study of T-cell memory formation after mild COVID-19. As for the study in general: Clusters of TCRs were largely donor specific.

This clonotype was found a few times. Its specificity is unknown. Barcoded TCR alpha and TCR beta cDNA libraries with UMIs came from 5'RACE using constant-segment primers. TCRdb recomputed calls from the 5' RACE reads with MiXCR, one row per CDR3 protein. The profile shows 150,000 to 200,000 distinct CDR3 sequences, 13% of them singletons. Study-wide points: Second-wave clones with a day 37 peak had unconfirmed SARS-CoV-2 specificity.

V lost 2 bases, J lost 6 bases, and 7 bases lay in between. Germline-derived CDR1 and CDR2 are SGHVS and FNYEAQ. The CDR3 loop spans 12 amino acids. The receptor was derived from a young man who had mild COVID-19 (a few samples of this study predate the infection). Cell type and time point are not known. Material for sequencing was PBMCs or a T cell subset sorted from them (not recorded which). The chain combines TRBV7-6 with TRBJ1-1; D remains ambiguous. This chain's CDR3 is CASSLNSAEAFF. CDR3 coding DNA: TGTGCCAGCAGCTTAAATAGCGCTGAAGCTTTCTTT.